These 32 T cell receptor beta chains originate from one sample sequenced in a study of somatic mutations in T cells in chronic GVHD. Data came from immunoSEQ multiplex PCR; TCRdb stores just in-frame clones and leaves some out. The table includes roughly 15,000 clones, around 80% detected once. Sequencing was performed on Vbeta20-negative CD4+ T cells from blood. All receptors derive from a male patient aged 50 to 59 with chronic graft-versus-host disease. Part of the T cell pool may stem from the graft donor.

The rearrangement uses TRBV6-5 and TRBJ1-1; the D is unclear. Between the trimmed V and J ends, which lost 5 bases and 11 bases, there was a span of 18 bases. This CDR3 has 13 amino acids. Germline V gives CDR1 MNHEY, CDR2 SVGAGI. The chain's CDR3 is CASSEESGSRAFF. Written as DNA, the CDR3 is TGTGCCAGCAGTGAAGAGTCGGGGTCTCGGGCTTTCTTT.

The chain couples TRBV28 to TRBJ1-5, with a tentative D call TRBD1 (5 bases). This CDR3 has 15 residues. From germline, CDR1 is MDHEN and CDR2 SYDVKM. Between the trimmed V and J ends, which lost 2 bases and 2 bases, there was a span of 10 bases. The CDR3 loop reads CASSLRGGGNQPQHF. The DNA of the CDR3 is TGTGCCAGCAGTTTAAGGGGCGGGGGCAATCAGCCCCAGCATTTT.

The chain recombines TRBV2 with TRBJ2-2; 9 bases fit TRBD2. The CDR3 extends over 16 amino acids. Trimming removed 1 base from V and 4 bases from J; junction bases left unmatched: 4. Germline assignment: CDR1 SNHLY and CDR2 FYNNEI. CDR3 bases: TGTGCCAGCAGTGAAGAGCGGGGGGTCGTCACCGGGGAGCTGTTTTTT. As protein: CASSEERGVVTGELFF.

The chain couples TRBV4-1 to TRBJ1-1, with 11 bases fitting TRBD1. The junction had 2 bases not matched to a gene; V was cut back by 4 bases and J by 4 bases. In germline, CDR1 is MGHRA, CDR2 YSYEKL. The CDR3 covers 14 residues. CDR3: CASSLDRGRTEAFF. CDR3 nucleotide sequence: TGCGCCAGCAGCCTGGACAGGGGGCGCACTGAAGCTTTCTTT.

The V gene is TRBV5-4, the J gene TRBJ2-7; no firm D call. The CDR3 loop spans 12 amino acids. Trimming cost V 3 bases and J 6 bases, with 10 bases left between them. Germline CDR1 and CDR2: SGHNT and YYREEE (reference sequence). The CDR3 sequence: CASSSARSEQYF. In DNA, the CDR3 is TGTGCCAGCAGCTCCGCCAGATCCGAGCAGTACTTC.

The chain employs TRBV2 and TRBJ2-2, with TRBD1 matching 7 bases. The CDR3 length is 15 residues. The germline V gene has CDR1 SNHLY and CDR2 FYNNEI. J was trimmed by 2 bases and V by 6 bases; bases with no gene match: 6. As DNA, the CDR3 is TGTGCCAGCAGCCCTGGGACAGCTAACACCGGGGAGCTGTTTTTT. Encoded protein: CASSPGTANTGELFF. The full variable domain, rest sourced from reference TRBV2 and TRBJ2-2, is EPEVTQTPSHQVTQMGQEVILRCVPISNHLYFYWYRQILGQKVEFLVSFYNNEISEKSEIFDDQFSVERPDGSNFTLKIRSTKLEDSAMYFCASSPGTANTGELFFGEGSRLTVL.

V usage is TRBV7-2 and J usage is TRBJ1-1; TRBD1 agrees at 7 bases. V shed 2 bases, J shed 4 bases, and the junction held 4 bases outside the gene matches. CDR1 is SGHTA, CDR2 FQGNSA, per germline. The CDR3 length is 14 residues. Here the CDR3 DNA reads TGTGCCAGCAGCTTACACAGGGGAAGCACTGAAGCTTTCTTT. This gives the protein CASSLHRGSTEAFF. The full variable domain, its missing parts supplied by reference TRBV7-2 and TRBJ1-1, is GAGVSQSPSNKVTEKGKDVELRCDPISGHTALYWYRQSLGQGLEFLIYFQGNSAPDKSGLPSDRFSAERTGGSVSTLTIQRTQQEDSAVYLCASSLHRGSTEAFFGQGTRLTVV.

To note about this clone: One junction end disagrees with the germline gene, perhaps due to a read error. This chain uses TRBV19 with TRBJ2-7, with D unresolved. The V gene's germline CDR1 is LNHDA and CDR2 SQIVND (reference sequence). The CDR3 covers 14 residues. The chain's CDR3 is CASGIQSSSSEQYF. The CDR3 nucleotides read TGTGCCAGTGGTATCCAGTCTAGTAGCAGCGAGCAGTACTTC.

The genes are TRBV6-5 and TRBJ1-5, with D perhaps TRBD1 (5 bases). The V end was cut by 5 bases, the J end by 4 bases, with 15 bases between. The CDR3 consists of 15 residues. Per the germline V gene, CDR1 is MNHEY and CDR2 is SVGAGI. The CDR3 protein is CASSPPGGRNQPQHF. CDR3 nucleotides: TGTGCCAGCAGTCCCCCCGGGGGGAGAAATCAGCCCCAGCATTTT.

This clone has only one observation. The rearrangement uses TRBV7-2 and TRBJ2-7, with TRBD1 matching over 7 bases. This CDR3 has 14 amino acids. The trim removed 5 bases at V and 2 bases at J, leaving 6 bases unmatched. Per the germline V gene, CDR1 is SGHTA and CDR2 is FQGNSA. CDR3 in amino acids: CASSPKGQTYEQYF. The CDR3 DNA reads as TGTGCCAGCAGCCCAAAGGGACAGACCTACGAGCAGTACTTC.

This clone was counted a single time. This chain connects TRBV6-5 to TRBJ2-1, with 7 positions matching TRBD2. The CDR3 extends over 13 amino acids. V lost 10 bases to trimming and J lost 7 bases; unmatched junction nucleotides: 10. Germline V gene lookup returns CDR1 MNHEY and CDR2 SVGAGI. The CDR3, as DNA: TGTGCCACCCAAACCTACGGGGGGAATGAGCAGTTCTTC. Its protein product is CATQTYGGNEQFF.

V gene TRBV28 combines with J gene TRBJ2-2; no clear D gene. V lost 3 bases, J lost 1 base, and 9 bases lay in between. The CDR3 runs 15 residues. Looked up from germline, CDR1 is MDHEN and CDR2 is SYDVKM. The CDR3 nucleotides are TGTGCCAGCAGTTTTGGGCATCGGAACACCGGGGAGCTGTTTTTT. This encodes CASSFGHRNTGELFF.

The rearrangement uses TRBV19 and TRBJ1-5; 7 nucleotides line up with TRBD1. The length of the CDR3 is 15 residues. V shed 5 bases and J 7 bases; nucleotides not matched to a gene: 11. Germline CDR1 is LNHDA and CDR2 is SQIVND (reference sequence). CDR3 sequence reads: CASSSLDRDRQPQHF. The CDR3 DNA is TGTGCCAGTAGTTCGTTAGACAGGGATCGGCAGCCCCAGCATTTT.

This clone was found a few times. This chain uses TRBV27 with TRBJ1-5; D is possibly TRBD1 (5 bases). The CDR3 sequence is 15 residues long. V was trimmed by 2 bases and J by 6 bases, leaving 14 bases between them. The germline CDR1 and CDR2 sequences are MNHEY and SMNVEV (reference sequence). The CDR3 loop is CASSLGAGNIQPQHF. The CDR3 bases are TGTGCCAGCAGTTTAGGGGCGGGGAACATTCAGCCCCAGCATTTT.

This clone was observed once. This sequence joins TRBV5-4 and TRBJ2-1, with D maybe TRBD2 (5 bases). The CDR3 extends over 14 amino acids. Trimming removed 4 bases at V and 6 bases at J, with 14 bases between. Germline V gene data show CDR1 as SGHNT and CDR2 as YYREEE (reference sequence). DNA for the CDR3: TGTGCCAGCAGCCTGGCGGGTAGAGGCAATGAGCAGTTCTTC. Protein product: CASSLAGRGNEQFF.

This rearrangement joins TRBV28 to TRBJ1-2; TRBD1 agrees at 7 bases. V gave up 7 bases and J gave up 2 bases; unmatched junction bases: 19. This CDR3 has 18 residues. Looked up from germline, CDR1 is MDHEN and CDR2 is SYDVKM. This chain's CDR3 is CASTFPVLPGQPNYGYTF. The CDR3 DNA is TGTGCCAGCACCTTCCCTGTACTCCCGGGACAGCCAAACTATGGCTACACCTTC.

V usage is TRBV6-5 and J usage is TRBJ2-7; D may be TRBD1 (5 bases). Per the germline V gene, CDR1 is MNHEY and CDR2 is SVGAGI. Trimming stripped 2 bases from V and 3 bases from J, with 11 bases between. There are 14 residues in the CDR3. Here the CDR3 DNA reads TGTGCCAGCAGTTACCTGCAAAGGGGCTACGAGCAGTACTTC. Protein: CASSYLQRGYEQYF.

The chain is built from TRBV5-4 and TRBJ1-1; the match to TRBD1 covers 9 bases. The CDR3 consists of 15 residues. From germline, CDR1 is SGHNT and CDR2 YYREEE (reference sequence). With 2 bases clipped from V and 3 bases from J, the junction kept 5 bases outside the gene matches. CDR3 in amino acids: CASSFPGQGYTEAFF. DNA of the CDR3: TGTGCCAGCAGCTTCCCGGGACAGGGATACACTGAAGCTTTCTTT.

V is TRBV6-1 and J is TRBJ1-2, with D maybe TRBD1 (6 bases). The CDR3 runs to 13 residues. CDR1 and CDR2 (germline): MNHNS, SASEGT. V lost 4 bases to trimming and J lost 3 bases, with 9 bases between them. CDR3 in DNA: TGTGCCAGCAGTGCGACAGGAGACTATGGCTACACCTTC. It translates to CASSATGDYGYTF.

The table lists this clone with a count of one. The chain links TRBV6-5 to TRBJ2-7; 7 nucleotides agree with TRBD1. V lost 2 bases to trimming and J lost 3 bases; unmatched junction nucleotides: 7. CDR1 is MNHEY and CDR2 is SVGAGI in the germline V gene. CDR3 size: 15 residues. This CDR3 is CASSYDETGIYEQYF. The CDR3 DNA is TGTGCCAGCAGTTACGACGAGACAGGGATCTACGAGCAGTACTTC.

This chain links TRBV7-2 with TRBJ1-1; 7 bases map to TRBD1. CDR3 length: 15 amino acids. Looked up from germline, CDR1 is SGHTA and CDR2 is FQGNSA. J was trimmed by 10 bases and V by 0 bases; bases with no gene match: 11. CDR3 nucleotide sequence: TGTGCCAGCAGCTTAGCCGGGACAGCTTCACAACCAGCTTTCTTT. Protein product: CASSLAGTASQPAFF.

The chain joins TRBV7-2 to TRBJ1-6; 8 bases map to TRBD1. Trimming cost V 5 bases and J 7 bases; bases outside gene matches: 13. The germline gives CDR1 SGHTA, CDR2 FQGNSA. The CDR3 is made up of 17 amino acids. This CDR3 is CASSQPAGGRRNSPLHF. In nucleotides, the CDR3 is TGTGCCAGCAGCCAACCTGCAGGGGGCAGAAGGAATTCACCCCTCCACTTT.

This chain uses TRBV2 with TRBJ2-5, with 11 positions matching TRBD1. Per the germline V gene, CDR1 is SNHLY and CDR2 is FYNNEI. The length of the CDR3 is 14 residues. V dropped 6 bases and J dropped 4; count of bases not matched to a gene: 4. CDR3 in amino acids: CASRDRGHRETQYF. In nucleotides, the CDR3 is TGTGCCAGCAGGGACAGGGGGCATAGAGAGACCCAGTACTTC.

V is TRBV11-3 and J is TRBJ2-7; 7 bases match TRBD1. This CDR3 spans 13 amino acids. Germline V gene sequence: CDR1 SGHNT, CDR2 YENEEA. J gave up 7 bases and V 5 bases, and 8 bases lay outside the gene matches. The DNA of the CDR3 is TGTGCCAGCAGCCCCCGGGACAGCGAGGAGCAGTACTTC. Its protein is CASSPRDSEEQYF.

The V call is TRBV19, the J call TRBJ2-5; D is uncertain. The CDR3 contains 14 residues. CDR1 and CDR2 from the germline V gene are LNHDA and SQIVND (reference sequence). V was trimmed by 5 bases and J by 3 bases, leaving 13 bases between them. CDR3 DNA: TGTGCCAGTAGTCGTACACATCTCGAAGAGACCCAGTACTTC. Amino acid sequence: CASSRTHLEETQYF.

V usage is TRBV7-2 and J usage is TRBJ2-3; 9 bases fit TRBD1. This CDR3 is 15 amino acids long. Germline lookup yields CDR1 SGHTA and CDR2 FQGNSA. Losses at the gene ends were 6 bases for V and 3 bases for J; bases not matched to a gene: 7. The CDR3 spells CASSQSGQGTDTQYF. The CDR3 coding sequence is TGTGCCAGCAGTCAATCGGGACAGGGAACAGATACGCAGTATTTT.

This clone was seen just once. The V gene is TRBV19, the J gene TRBJ2-6, with a tentative D call TRBD1 (7 bases). Looked up from germline, CDR1 is LNHDA and CDR2 is SQIVND (reference sequence). The CDR3 totals 17 residues. Trimming took off 7 bases at V and 0 bases at J, with 16 bases between the two ends. In nucleotides, the CDR3 is TGTGCCAGTATCAGGGGGGACTGGAGCTCTGGGGCCAACGTCCTGACTTTC. Translating it yields CASIRGDWSSGANVLTF.

The chain links TRBV5-6 to TRBJ2-2, with a possible D match to TRBD1 (5 bases). Per the germline V gene, CDR1 is SGHDT and CDR2 is YYEEEE. Trimming removed 2 bases at V and 4 bases at J, with 15 bases between. This CDR3 has 16 amino acids. The CDR3 protein is CASSFQGRTLTGELFF. CDR3 DNA sequence: TGTGCCAGCAGCTTTCAAGGCCGGACACTCACCGGGGAGCTGTTTTTT.

The chain uses TRBV30 and TRBJ2-1, with 8 bases lining up with TRBD1. This CDR3 spans 13 amino acids. Per germline, CDR1 GTSNPN and CDR2 SVGIG (reference sequence). With V trimmed by 3 bases and J by 9 bases, 7 bases remained unmatched. CDR3 nucleotide sequence: TGTGCCTGGAGCCCCGGACAGGGTAGTGAGCAGTTCTTC. As protein: CAWSPGQGSEQFF.

As regards this clone: The junction shows a germline mismatch at one end, possibly a read error. The chain is built from TRBV7-3 and TRBJ1-1, with 9 bases aligning to TRBD1. Per the germline V gene, CDR1 is SGHTA and CDR2 is FQGTGA. The CDR3 extends over 13 amino acids. The CDR3 loop is CASSLTGGSEAFF. CDR3 sequence (DNA): TGTGCCAGCAGCCTAACAGGGGGCTCTGAAGCTTTCTTT.

This clone was counted once. The chain uses TRBV11-3 and TRBJ2-2, with 8 bases identical to TRBD2. The germline CDR1 and CDR2 sequences are SGHNT and YENEEA. The V segment lost 9 bases and the J segment 7 bases; nucleotides outside the gene matches: 7. The CDR3 has 13 residues. The CDR3 nucleotides are TGTGCCAGTGGAGCGGGGGAAGGCGGGGAGCTGTTTTTT. Protein sequence: CASGAGEGGELFF. Combining the CDR3 with reference TRBV11-3 and TRBJ2-2 gives the whole variable domain EAGVVQSPRYKIIEKKQPVAFWCNPISGHNTLYWYLQNLGQGPELLIRYENEEAVDDSQLPKDRFSAERLKGVDSTLKIQPAELGDSAVYLCASGAGEGGELFFGEGSRLTVL.

This chain uses TRBV2 with TRBJ2-2; 7 nucleotides align to TRBD1. V lost 5 bases, J lost 2 bases, and 8 bases stayed unmatched. There are 16 residues in the CDR3. Germline CDR1 and CDR2: SNHLY and FYNNEI. The CDR3 region is CASSRQGMGNTGELFF. CDR3 bases: TGTGCCAGCAGTAGACAGGGCATGGGTAACACCGGGGAGCTGTTTTTT. Together with reference TRBV2 and TRBJ2-2, the CDR3 gives the full variable domain: EPEVTQTPSHQVTQMGQEVILRCVPISNHLYFYWYRQILGQKVEFLVSFYNNEISEKSEIFDDQFSVERPDGSNFTLKIRSTKLEDSAMYFCASSRQGMGNTGELFFGEGSRLTVL.